Each of the 2 T cell receptor beta chains below was sequenced from the same sample in a study of CD8+ T cells in alopecia areata. It was cDNA, reverse transcribed from extracted RNA, that served as the sequencing template. This table comes from immunoSEQ multiplex PCR, and its TCRdb copy is limited to in-frame clones, with some not included. Counted here are around 82,000 clones, roughly 51% occurring once; the ten biggest clones make up 5.5% to 6%. Sequenced input: NKG2D-high CD8+ T cells sorted from blood. These receptors originate from a human donor with alopecia areata.

J is TRBJ2-3 and V is TRBV5-1; possibly TRBD1 for D (6 bases). CDR3 length: 11 amino acids. The V and J ends lost 4 bases and 10 bases respectively, with 10 bases between them. CDR1 and CDR2 from the germline V gene are SGHRS and YFSETQ. The CDR3 DNA is TGCGCCAGCAGCGGCTGGGGGCCGCAGTATTTT. Protein sequence: CASSGWGPQYF.

This chain uses TRBV25-1 with TRBJ2-1; 9 bases are a match to TRBD2. Germline CDR1 MGHDK, CDR2 SYGVNS. The CDR3 is made up of 14 amino acids. V lost 5 bases and J lost 7; bases outside the gene matches: 6. In DNA form, the CDR3 reads TGTGCCAGCAGTCGAGCGGGAGGTTGGAATGAGCAGTTCTTC. Translation gives CASSRAGGWNEQFF.